This TCR beta chain derives from a study of cytomegalovirus exposure and HLA in healthy donors (dated by TCRdb to 2016 to 2017). Study-wide context: An earlier analysis of several hundred of the donors reported approximately 300 Gb of sequence data and 117 million unique TCR beta sequences from about 180 million T cells. The genetic ancestry cluster associated with self-reported Caucasian donors included 81% of the 398 genotyped donors. To study patterns of TCR occurrence, a later analysis re-analyzed previously published TCR beta repertoires from 500 to 850 donors and added high-resolution HLA genotyping. Typing coverage differed by locus: A, B, C, DRB1 and DQB1 were typed in about 629-640 donors, DQA1 in about 510, DPA1 in some 610, and DPB1 in 450 to 480. Along with the approximately 700-subject first cohort, a separate validation cohort of over a hundred different subjects was used. The study was designed to test whether signatures of past pathogen exposure could be identified by cataloging public T cell receptors. Every discovery cohort repertoire had been produced on one sequencing platform. An early release that covered around 590 HLA-typed donors contained about 290 gigabases of sequencing data and tens of millions of unique TCR sequences. In an earlier analysis of 500 to 650 of the donors, high-throughput TCR beta sequencing was used to judge whether each TCR beta V gene segment behaved as functional or pseudogenic. A later genetic analysis took genome-wide SNP genotypes for about 55% of the roughly 670 donors and used that subset as a discovery cohort. Rather than drawing on any new phenotypic data, the later analysis identified candidate immune exposures from TCR beta sequences and the way those sequences occurred across donors. To predict cytomegalovirus infection status, the study combined high-throughput TCR immunosequencing, statistical association of individual TCRs with disease status, and machine learning. Donor age, sex, ethnicity and CMV serostatus were compiled together with the repertoire data. Among over 350 genotyped donors of the cohort, an average of 235,054 unique TCR beta nucleotide sequences were sequenced per donor, around 20% of them non-productive. Four or five DR-DQ haplotypes were handled as single units for association and clustering, since linkage in the cohort was strong. The study profiled the T cell repertoires of more than 500 subjects by immunosequencing and related them to cytomegalovirus serostatus. Both class I and class II loci were covered by HLA typing, at four-digit resolution.

The cohort comprised 666 healthy bone marrow donors. All cohort members were sampled while nominally healthy, although unrecorded immune exposures were likely present. The donor was CMV seronegative and belonged to the group of 380 or so seronegative cohort members. Every donor gave a peripheral blood sample, and the peripheral blood mononuclear cells from that sample were used for TCR beta sequencing. The Qiagen DNeasy Blood Extraction Kit was used to extract genomic DNA from the blood cell samples. Summary of the overall study and its limitations: Because HLA typing was unavailable for some donors at each locus, only the typed subset was used in association tests. A further reported finding was that TCR beta sequences accurately predicted the HLA-A and HLA-B alleles for most subjects in the first cohort. According to a later analysis, TCR association rates differed among HLA loci, with DRB1 alleles showing the most associated TCRs and HLA-C alleles showing the fewest. The 87-base-pair reads could not distinguish some IMGT-functional V segments, including TRBV6-2 and TRBV6-3, so those segments were excluded. The authors suggested that the approach could potentially be generalized to other disease states and immunological phenotypes. According to a later analysis, parvovirus B19, influenza, CMV and Epstein-Barr virus appeared linked to several top co-occurrence clusters. In an earlier analysis of some 540 of the donors, most TCR beta V segments appeared in productive rearrangements about 87% or about 30% of the time, broadly matching IMGT annotations. Linkage disequilibrium might explain the correlated functional status among segregating V segments, but an unknown experimental factor could not be excluded. In a later analysis, HLA-associated TCR beta chains showed more clonal expansion and lower generation probabilities than non-associated chains that were equally common. The presence/absence analyses assumed that sequencing depth was roughly uniform across donors, and that assumption may not be true. In a later analysis, about 16,000 TCR beta sequences were associated with specific HLA alleles at a false discovery rate of 0.05. Across donors, most TCR sequences were observed very rarely, whereas some public TCRs were present in many individuals. A group of highly shared sequence variants was considered likely to be a technical artifact of the sequencing pipeline. Only TCR beta chains were sequenced in this cohort, and the absence of alpha or paired-chain data limited detectable features. Assigning TCR associations to individual alleles was difficult when HLA alleles, especially DR and DQ, strongly co-occurred. Cytomegalovirus status was reported to be diagnosed by the classifier with high specificity and sensitivity in both the original and validation cohorts. Immune exposure information for the cohort was limited to CMV serostatus. Most CMV-associated TCR beta chains appeared to be HLA-restricted in a later analysis, and the HLA associations seemed to be driven largely by CMV exposure. Because counts were too low, seventeen rarely observed V segments, including chromosome 9 orphons, were excluded from the earlier analysis of 587 of the donors. According to a later genetic analysis, donors in an Asian-associated ancestry cluster had fewer N-insertions in productive TCRs than the approximately 670-donor mean. In the study, some 160 TCR beta chains were listed as associated with cytomegalovirus. An association between a missense DCLRE1C variant and V-gene and J-gene trimming of TCR beta chains was found in a later genetic analysis and replicated in an independent cohort. Three of the identified cytomegalovirus-associated TCR beta chains were confirmed in vitro to be specific for cytomegalovirus antigens.

For this clone: Its antigen remains undetermined. No quality values exist for individual bases; no much larger clone is one base distant.

The library relied on the immunoSEQ multiplex PCR assay. The multiplex PCR relied on a mix of 60 forward primers for TCR Vbeta segments and 13 reverse primers for TCR Jbeta segments. The CDR3 region of rearranged TCR beta genes was amplified from genomic DNA with a multiplex PCR assay. Amplified TCR beta libraries were sequenced as 87-base-pair reads on the Illumina HiSeq System. Per the original workflow: Across the 666 repertoires, a later analysis counted tens of millions of unique TCR beta chains, 9.5 million to 13 million of which were shared by at least two donors. To remove PCR and sequencing errors, raw reads were error-corrected and collapsed into unique sequences using a nearest-neighbor algorithm that merged closely related sequences. CDR3 sequences were aligned to IMGT reference sequences to assign V, D and J gene segments. For a sequence to be retained, a match of at least six nucleotides to both a V gene segment and a J gene segment was required. A rearrangement was called productive if the CDR3 had no stop codons and remained in frame with V and J, and every other rearrangement was called non-productive. Following IMGT convention, CDR3 was defined as the stretch from the second conserved V-encoded cysteine to the conserved J-encoded phenylalanine. The earlier analysis of approximately 590 of the donors excluded any sequence lacking an unambiguous match to a single V gene segment. An earlier analysis of several hundred of the donors classified V segments as functional when productive rearrangements were above 56.7% and as segregating when the standard deviation between donors was above 5%. To diagnose cytomegalovirus status from the catalog of TCR beta chain sequences, a statistical classification framework was built. A later analysis assigned V and J genes by comparing TCR nucleotide sequences with IMGT/GENE-DB human TR gene sequences. Using the TCRdist pipeline, a later analysis assigned CDR3 sequences along with most-parsimonious VDJ recombination scenarios. In a later analysis, each TCR beta chain was defined by its CDR3 amino acid sequence together with its V-gene family, and reads lacking a unique V-gene family were excluded. As a way to deal with suspected cross-contamination and a sequencing artifact, a later analysis dropped roughly 600 nucleotide sequences that were highly shared and had low generation probability. In a later analysis, a clonal expansion index was calculated for each public chain from normalized within-repertoire ranks of inferred template counts. Generation probabilities in a later analysis came from a VDJ recombination model fitted to out-of-frame rearrangements, and those results were checked against IGoR. In a later analysis, TCR-TCR, TCR-HLA and TCR-CMV co-occurrence was scored with hypergeometric tests, and a repertoire-size bias correction was applied to TCR pairs. In a later analysis, false discovery rates were estimated by permuting HLA or CMV assignments 20 times. A later analysis grouped co-occurring TCRs with DBSCAN, adding TCRdist sequence similarity when clustering within HLA-allele-positive subsets. Repertoires with fewer than 30,000 or more than 120,000 public chains, plus five repertoires with anomalous nucleotide sharing, were excluded from co-occurrence clustering. Sourced from immuneACCESS, this table was stored by TCRdb with only in-frame sequences that have V and J called. A share of the clones is absent; for the studies checked, an unresolved V gene accounts for under half, and the remainder has no known explanation. The V and J calls and clone size come from that table; D and trimming were worked out from the DNA. This sample comprises 30,000 to 45,000 clones, roughly 79% of them detected only once. Around a tenth of the sample goes to the ten largest clones.

From its cysteine to its phenylalanine, the CDR3 spans 15 amino acids. Only the CDR3 DNA stays, 45 bases, in frame from base 1. Reading the germline V gene gives CDR1 SGHTA and CDR2 FQGNSA. The V end loses 5 bases and the J end loses 2 bases, and a stretch of 15 bases separates them. The chain joins TRBV7-2 to TRBJ1-1; no D gene is confidently identified. The source is a woman aged 40 to 49 in good health and CMV-seronegative. The sequenced sample was PBMCs. The CDR3 loop reads CASSRELSSNTEAFF. The DNA sequence is as follows: TGTGCCAGCAGCCGAGAGCTCTCAAGCAACACTGAAGCTTTCTTT.